Below are 22 T cell receptor beta chains sequenced from a single sample in a study of CXCR3-negative and CXCR3-positive naive CD8 T cells. All TRB cDNA libraries came from 5' RACE performed with UMI labels. TCRdb reprocessed the 5' RACE reads and keeps a single row for each CDR3 protein, giving no DNA. Listed are approximately 53,000 distinct CDR3 sequences; about 25% falls within the top ten. The sample comprised memory CD8+ T cells from blood. All receptors come from a human donor in good health. Some clones in this sample may be carry-over from other donors' samples.

The chain has TRBV7-2 and TRBJ2-4. Germline V lookup: CDR1 SGHTA, CDR2 FQGNSA. The CDR3 totals 12 residues. The CDR3 is CASSQVGNIQYF.

The rearrangement uses TRBV29-1 and TRBJ2-7. Looked up from germline, CDR1 is SQVTM and CDR2 is ANQGSEA. CDR3 length: 12 residues. CDR3 in amino acids: CSVVVDPYEQYF.

The chain uses TRBV7-3 and TRBJ2-5. Germline CDR1 and CDR2: SGHTA and FQGTGA. The CDR3 has 13 amino acids. This CDR3 reads CASSSTATETQYF.

The rearrangement links TRBV18 to TRBJ1-5. This CDR3 comprises 15 residues. Germline CDR1 and CDR2: KGHSH and LQKENI. The CDR3 region is CASSTPNQEGQPQHF.

The chain is built from TRBV4-1 and TRBJ2-2; there is no DNA to check the TCRdb D call of TRBD1. Germline assignment: CDR1 MGHRA and CDR2 YSYEKL. The CDR3 consists of 15 residues. CDR3 sequence reads: CASSQGHTGGGELFF.

The V call is TRBV6-4, the J call TRBJ2-3; the TRBD2 assignment by TCRdb is unverifiable without DNA. The CDR3 spans 16 residues. Germline V gene sequence: CDR1 MRHNA, CDR2 SNTAGT. The CDR3 spells CASSDVAGDSTDTQYF.

The chain couples TRBV6-1 to TRBJ1-1. Germline assignment: CDR1 MNHNS and CDR2 SASEGT. CDR3 length equals 14 residues. CDR3 protein: CAIRVGPRGTEAFF.

The chain joins TRBV12-3 or TRBV12-4 to TRBJ2-1. CDR3 size: 11 residues. The CDR3 loop reads CASRGRNEQFF.

This chain joins TRBV29-1 and TRBJ2-3; TCRdb's D gene call, TRBD1, goes unchecked for lack of DNA. The CDR3 totals 13 residues. The germline V gene encodes CDR1 SQVTM and CDR2 ANQGSEA. The CDR3 reads CSAATGMTDTQYF.

The V gene is TRBV5-5, the J gene TRBJ2-2. The CDR3 sequence is 15 residues long. The germline gives CDR1 SGHKS, CDR2 YYEKEE (reference sequence). The CDR3 loop is CASSLMVVSTGELFF.

This chain joins TRBV9 and TRBJ2-7; TCRdb picks TRBD1, but there is no DNA to check that call. CDR1 and CDR2 (germline): SGDLS, YYNGEE. The CDR3 loop spans 14 amino acids. CDR3: CASSAGHPANEQYF.

The CDR3 protein is CASSSQLAGAYEQYF. V is TRBV6-2 or TRBV6-3 and J is TRBJ2-7; the D call from TCRdb, TRBD2, cannot be confirmed without DNA. The CDR3 totals 15 residues. Germline CDR1 reads MNHEY; CDR2 reads SVGEGT.

V and J are TRBV13 and TRBJ2-7; no DNA is available, so the TRBD1 call from TCRdb remains unchecked. The germline CDR1 and CDR2 sequences are PRHDT and FYEKMQ (reference sequence). The CDR3 totals 13 residues. Here the CDR3 reads CASSLSGGIEQYF.

The chain uses TRBV29-1 and TRBJ2-5; TCRdb designates TRBD1, a call that cannot be tested without DNA. Per the germline V gene, CDR1 is SQVTM and CDR2 is ANQGSEA. This CDR3 spans 15 amino acids. The CDR3: CSVEEPLESGETQYF.

The chain carries TRBV29-1 and TRBJ2-5; no DNA is available, so the TRBD1 call from TCRdb remains unchecked. CDR3 size: 14 residues. Germline V gene lookup returns CDR1 SQVTM and CDR2 ANQGSEA. The CDR3 loop reads CSVETAGVRETQYF.

The rearrangement joins TRBV7-8 to TRBJ2-1; TCRdb selects TRBD1, and the lack of DNA leaves this call unchecked. This CDR3 comprises 16 residues. CDR1 is SGHVS and CDR2 is FQNEAQ in the germline V gene. The CDR3 is CASSLSAGGHRGEQFF.

This chain links TRBV11-2 with TRBJ2-3; there is no DNA to check the TCRdb D call of TRBD2. This CDR3 comprises 15 residues. Germline loops: CDR1 SGHAT, CDR2 FQNNGV. CDR3 region: CASSLDFSEEDTQYF.

Measured by frequency, this clonotype is hyperexpanded. The chain joins TRBV7-8 to TRBJ2-1; TCRdb returns TRBD2, unconfirmable since there is no DNA. The CDR3 runs to 16 residues. CDR1 is SGHVS and CDR2 is FQNEAQ in the germline V gene. This chain's CDR3 is CASSVPGTSVVNEQFF.

The chain couples TRBV14 to TRBJ1-5. The CDR3 is 13 residues long. From germline, CDR1 is SGHDN and CDR2 FVKESK. CDR3 sequence reads: CASSQDNGQPQHF. Full variable domain (missing parts from reference TRBV14 and TRBJ1-5): EAGVTQFPSHSVIEKGQTVTLRCDPISGHDNLYWYRRVMGKEIKFLLHFVKESKQDESGMPNNRFLAERTGGTYSTLKVQPAELEDSGVYFCASSQDNGQPQHFGDGTRLSIL.

This clonotype is labeled medium-sized based on frequency. The gene calls are TRBV6-1 and TRBJ2-1; TCRdb proposes TRBD2, but this gene call is untestable without DNA. The CDR3 extends over 15 amino acids. Germline loops: CDR1 MNHNS, CDR2 SASEGT. This CDR3 is CASSLAGGLDNEQFF.

The rearrangement links TRBV7-8 to TRBJ2-1; the TRBD1 assignment by TCRdb is unverifiable without DNA. The CDR3 runs 16 residues. Germline-derived CDR1 and CDR2 are SGHVS and FQNEAQ. The chain's CDR3 is CASRLAGGLILNEQFF.

This chain uses TRBV19 with TRBJ1-5. The CDR3 length is 14 residues. From germline, CDR1 is LNHDA and CDR2 SQIVND (reference sequence). The CDR3 region is CASTRGGWNQPQHF.